This entry features one T cell receptor (beta chain) sequence. As the template, RNA transcripts were used to amplify TCR beta CDR3 regions. The authors performed first-round RT-PCR with HTBI primers and then a second-round multiplex PCR. TCRdb re-analysed the multiplex PCR reads in MiXCR, keeping a single row per CDR3 protein. The sample lists approximately 1.2 million distinct CDR3 sequences, around a third occurring once. The entry originates in a study of Graves' ophthalmopathy and Graves' hyperthyroidism. V dropped 0 bases and J dropped 2 bases, with 13 bases sitting between them. CDR3 size: 16 residues. CDR1 and CDR2 from the germline V gene are MNHEY and SVGEGT.

Input material: peripheral blood or thyroid tissue (not recorded which). The sequence derives from an adult man with Graves' hyperthyroidism. J is TRBJ2-5 and V is TRBV6-2 or TRBV6-3; D uncertain. CDR3 residues: CASSYSSPGSQETQYF. CDR3 sequence (DNA): TGTGCCAGCAGTTACTCGAGTCCAGGTTCGCAAGAGACCCAGTACTTC.